The following is a TCR beta chain sequence with its context. The antigen is undetermined. This specimen includes other DNA sequences encoding the same CDR3. This record belongs to a study of shared clonotypes between healthy human individuals. The length of the CDR3 is 15 residues. Germline CDR1 MDHEN, CDR2 SYDVKM. Trimming removed 6 bases at V and 0 bases at J, with 14 bases between. Study-wide results and limits: Among several donors, roughly 5.5% of naive CD4 clonotypes were found in common.

The data were produced by immunoSEQ multiplex PCR, yet TCRdb's version contains in-frame clones alone and is incomplete. The top ten clones hold over 8.5% of a sample with about 230,000 clones, approximately 65% of them seen once. The chain joins TRBV28 to TRBJ1-1, with D perhaps matching TRBD1 (6 bases). Sample: memory CD4+ T cells sorted from blood. Specified subset: CD45RA-negative fraction. The clonotype was recovered from a man between 25 and 39 years old in good health. The CDR3 region has the DNA TGTGCCAGCAGAGCTGCCGGGACATTGAACACTGAAGCTTTCTTT. This gives the protein CASRAAGTLNTEAFF.